These 31 T cell receptor beta chains were sequenced from one sample in a study of T cell responses to AZD1222 COVID-19 vaccine. The method was immunoSEQ multiplex PCR; TCRdb's version includes in-frame clones alone and lacks a portion of them. Among about 83,000 clones listed, about 82% were seen once. Sequencing was performed on peripheral blood, taken on day 0 of AZD1222 vaccination. These receptors all stem from an adult in good health.

A few counts support this clone. The rearrangement joins TRBV10-1 to TRBJ2-3; D is unresolved. The CDR3 spans 14 residues. The germline V gene has CDR1 WNHNN and CDR2 SYGVQD (reference sequence). The germline V and J ends were trimmed by 3 bases and 2 bases, with 9 bases remaining between them. CDR3 DNA sequence: TGCGCCAGCAGTGAAGGCCTAACCACAGATACGCAGTATTTT. Residues: CASSEGLTTDTQYF.

The chain joins TRBV6-2 or TRBV6-3 to TRBJ1-4, with 8 bases identical to TRBD1. This CDR3 is built from 14 residues. Germline CDR1 MNHEY, CDR2 SVGEGT. Losses at the gene ends were 6 bases for V and 8 bases for J; bases not matched to a gene: 8. CDR3 nucleotides: TGTGCCAGCAGACCTGGACAGGGCTACGAAAAACTGTTTTTT. Translation gives CASRPGQGYEKLFF.

This chain links TRBV5-4 with TRBJ1-5; maybe TRBD1 (5 bases). Germline CDR1 reads SGHNT; CDR2 reads YYREEE (reference sequence). V was clipped by 4 bases and J by 6 bases, with 11 bases between them. The CDR3 sequence is 13 residues long. CDR3 DNA: TGTGCCAGCAGCCCAGGGATCGGTCAGCCCCAGCATTTT. Residues: CASSPGIGQPQHF.

The J gene is TRBJ2-7, the V gene TRBV18, with TRBD2 identical over 13 bases. Trimming at V came to 3 bases and at J to 5 bases, leaving 13 bases not matched to a gene. This CDR3 contains 18 residues. Germline V gives CDR1 KGHSH, CDR2 LQKENI. The CDR3 coding sequence is TGTGCCAGCTCACCCGGGGGACTAGCGGGAACCCCGGGGAACGAGCAGTACTTC. Translation gives CASSPGGLAGTPGNEQYF.

The chain links TRBV27 to TRBJ1-1; TRBD1 is a possible D gene (6 bases). This CDR3 has 13 amino acids. In germline, CDR1 is MNHEY, CDR2 SMNVEV (reference sequence). V gave up 6 bases and J gave up 0 bases, with 8 bases separating them. This CDR3 is CASSRDMNTEAFF. As DNA, the CDR3 is TGTGCCAGCAGCAGGGACATGAACACTGAAGCTTTCTTT.

V usage is TRBV12-2 and J usage is TRBJ1-6; whether TRBD1, the table's D call, matches the DNA was not checked. TRBV12-2 is assigned pseudogene status. The CDR3 is 16 residues long. As DNA, the CDR3 is TGTGCAAGTCGCTTAGCGCCCGCAGACAGGGCTTCACCCCTCCACTTT. This encodes CASRLAPADRASPLHF.

The chain carries TRBV7-8 and TRBJ2-5; 9 nucleotides align to TRBD2. The V gene end was trimmed by 5 bases and the J gene end by 5 bases; junction bases not matched to a gene: 6. CDR3 length: 14 amino acids. Germline V CDR1 and CDR2: SGHVS, FQNEAQ. Here the CDR3 reads CASSRGGAGETQYF. In nucleotides, the CDR3 is TGTGCCAGCAGCCGCGGGGGGGCCGGGGAGACCCAGTACTTC.

The J gene is TRBJ1-1, the V gene TRBV4-3; possible D gene TRBD1, 6 bases. V lost 3 bases and J 3 bases, leaving 11 bases between the germline ends. The CDR3 is 14 residues long. Germline V lookup: CDR1 LGHNA, CDR2 YSLEER. This CDR3 reads CASSQAQGYTEAFF. For the CDR3, the DNA is TGCGCCAGCAGCCAGGCACAGGGATACACTGAAGCTTTCTTT.

The chain is built from TRBV19 and TRBJ1-2; 8 bases are shared with TRBD1. The CDR3 has 13 amino acids. The ends lost 5 bases at V and 13 bases at J; junction bases unmatched: 12. In germline, CDR1 is LNHDA, CDR2 SQIVND (reference sequence). The CDR3 bases are TGTGCCAGTAGTCGGGCCCAGGACAGGGAGACCACCTTC. It encodes CASSRAQDRETTF.

The chain carries TRBV4-1 and TRBJ1-5; D unresolved. The CDR3 runs to 18 residues. Germline loops: CDR1 MGHRA, CDR2 YSYEKL. The V end lost 1 base, the J end lost 0 bases, and 16 bases lay between the germline ends. The CDR3 nucleotides are TGCGCCAGCAGCCAAGTGCCGGGGTTGCGGGGTAGCAATCAGCCCCAGCATTTT. Its translation: CASSQVPGLRGSNQPQHF.

CDR3 region: CASSQEALAGQEYEQYF. CDR3 nucleotides: TGCGCCAGCAGCCAAGAAGCCCTCGCGGGACAGGAATACGAGCAGTACTTC. The chain carries TRBV4-3 and TRBJ2-7, with 8 bases lining up with TRBD1. From germline, CDR1 is LGHNA and CDR2 YSLEER. This CDR3 region has 17 residues. V lost 0 bases to trimming and J lost 4 bases; unmatched junction nucleotides: 11.

This sequence joins TRBV25-1 and TRBJ2-2; 7 bases are shared with TRBD1. This CDR3 contains 15 residues. V lost 8 bases to trimming and J lost 5 bases; unmatched junction nucleotides: 11. In germline, CDR1 is MGHDK, CDR2 SYGVNS. The CDR3 protein is CASGKTGRWTGELFF. The DNA of the CDR3 is TGTGCCAGCGGCAAGACAGGGCGTTGGACCGGGGAGCTGTTTTTT.

The chain has TRBV11-2 and TRBJ1-6; D might be TRBD1 (6 bases). This CDR3 comprises 15 residues. V shed 4 bases and J shed 9 bases, with 16 bases lying between them. Looked up from germline, CDR1 is SGHAT and CDR2 is FQNNGV. The CDR3 region has the DNA TGTGCCAGCAGCTCCCTACAGGGTAGGGGTTCACCCCTCCACTTT. Protein sequence: CASSSLQGRGSPLHF. The whole variable domain, remainder taken from reference TRBV11-2 and TRBJ1-6, is EAGVAQSPRYKIIEKRQSVAFWCNPISGHATLYWYQQILGQGPKLLIQFQNNGVVDDSQLPKDRFSAERLKGVDSTLKIQPAKLEDSAVYLCASSSLQGRGSPLHFGNGTRLTVT.

This clone occurred once. This rearrangement joins TRBV4-2 to TRBJ2-4; possibly TRBD1 for D (6 bases). This CDR3 spans 14 amino acids. V lost 1 base and J 11 bases, leaving 15 bases between the germline ends. Germline-derived CDR1 and CDR2 are LGHNA and YNFKEQ. CDR3 sequence: CASSQGRTAGVQYF. DNA of the CDR3: TGTGCCAGCAGCCAAGGTCGGACAGCCGGGGTTCAGTACTTC.

The chain uses TRBV6-4 and TRBJ1-4; D remains unclear. From germline, CDR1 is MRHNA and CDR2 SNTAGT. The V and J ends lost 1 base and 6 bases respectively, with 15 bases between them. The CDR3 consists of 16 residues. This CDR3 reads CASSDCLREPDEKLFF. The CDR3 DNA reads as TGTGCCAGCAGTGACTGCCTCCGTGAGCCGGATGAAAAACTGTTTTTT.

The chain uses TRBV7-3 and TRBJ1-2; possible D gene TRBD1, 5 bases. This CDR3 is built from 12 residues. The germline V gene encodes CDR1 SGHTA and CDR2 FQGTGA. With 2 bases removed from V and 4 bases from J, the gap between germline ends came to 5 bases. The CDR3 DNA sequence: TGTGCCAGCAGCTTAGGGGGCTATGGCTACACCTTC. It specifies CASSLGGYGYTF.

The J gene is TRBJ2-5, the V gene TRBV5-1; D is uncertain. This CDR3 contains 14 residues. Trimming removed 0 bases at V and 2 bases at J, with 8 bases between. CDR1 SGHRS and CDR2 YFSETQ come from the germline V gene. The CDR3 sequence: CASSLVSTQETQYF. The CDR3 DNA is TGCGCCAGCAGCTTGGTCTCAACTCAAGAGACCCAGTACTTC. Filled out from reference TRBV5-1 and TRBJ2-5, the complete variable domain reads KAGVTQTPRYLIKTRGQQVTLSCSPISGHRSVSWYQQTPGQGLQFLFEYFSETQRNKGNFPGRFSGRQFSNSRSEMNVSTLELGDSALYLCASSLVSTQETQYFGPGTRLLVL.

This chain links TRBV5-8 with TRBJ1-2; no clear D gene. The germline CDR1 and CDR2 sequences are SGHTS and YDEGEE. The CDR3 has 10 amino acids. Between the trimmed V and J ends, which lost 1 base and 5 bases, there was a span of 0 bases. The CDR3 here is CASSLYGYTF. The CDR3, as DNA: TGTGCCAGCAGCTTGTATGGCTACACCTTC.

The V gene is TRBV13, the J gene TRBJ2-1; D call uncertain. V lost 6 bases, J lost 12 bases, and 15 bases lay in between. This CDR3 region has 12 residues. Germline V lookup: CDR1 PRHDT, CDR2 FYEKMQ (reference sequence). This CDR3 is CASSPRQVGQFF. Here the CDR3 DNA reads TGTGCCAGCAGTCCGCGGCAAGTAGGGCAGTTCTTC. Using reference TRBV13 and TRBJ2-1 for the parts outside the CDR3, the full variable domain is AAGVIQSPRHLIKEKRETATLKCYPIPRHDTVYWYQQGPGQDPQFLISFYEKMQSDKGSIPDRFSAQQFSDYHSELNMSSLELGDSALYFCASSPRQVGQFFGPGTRLTVL.

The chain recombines TRBV20-1 with TRBJ1-1; perhaps TRBD1 as D (5 bases). Deletions cut 3 bases from V and 3 bases from J, with 11 bases between. Germline values: CDR1 DFQATT, CDR2 SNEGSKA (reference sequence). This CDR3 comprises 13 residues. CDR3 DNA: TGCAGTGCTAGTCCAGGGTCGGACACTGAAGCTTTCTTT. Amino acid sequence: CSASPGSDTEAFF.

The CDR3 coding sequence is TGTGCCAGCAGTGAATATTATGGGGACGGGGAGACCCAGTACTTC. Translated: CASSEYYGDGETQYF. The chain joins TRBV25-1 to TRBJ2-5; D may match TRBD1 or TRBD2 (5 bases each). With 0 bases removed from V and 5 bases from J, the gap between germline ends came to 13 bases. The CDR3 is made up of 15 amino acids. Germline assignment: CDR1 MGHDK and CDR2 SYGVNS.

This rearrangement joins TRBV28 to TRBJ2-5, with 7 positions matching TRBD2. J lost 1 base, V lost 5 bases, and 7 bases had no gene match. The CDR3 covers 15 residues. CDR1 and CDR2 (germline): MDHEN, SYDVKM. The CDR3 DNA is TGTGCCAGCAGTCCTCGTGGGAGGGGCCAAGAGACCCAGTACTTC. Its translation: CASSPRGRGQETQYF. The full variable domain, completed using reference TRBV28 and TRBJ2-5, is DVKVTQSSRYLVKRTGEKVFLECVQDMDHENMFWYRQDPGLGLRLIYFSYDVKMKEKGDIPEGYSVSREKKERFSLILESASTNQTSMYLCASSPRGRGQETQYFGPGTRLLVL.

The chain uses TRBV18 and TRBJ2-7, with D maybe TRBD1 (6 bases). The V gene lost 2 bases and the J gene lost 7 bases, with 15 bases spanning the gap. The germline CDR1 and CDR2 sequences are KGHSH and LQKENI. This CDR3 is 14 amino acids long. In DNA, the CDR3 is TGTGCCAGCTCACCAGTACAGGGAGTGGGAGAGCAGTACTTC. As protein: CASSPVQGVGEQYF.

The V call is TRBV18, the J call TRBJ1-2; no reliable D call. This CDR3 has 16 amino acids. CDR1 is KGHSH, CDR2 LQKENI, per germline. Trimming took off 5 bases at V and 0 bases at J, with 16 bases between the two ends. This CDR3 is CASSFRAAEANYGYTF. As DNA, the CDR3 is TGTGCCAGCTCATTCCGCGCAGCGGAAGCTAACTATGGCTACACCTTC.

This chain links TRBV5-5 with TRBJ1-5; D may be TRBD1 (6 bases). Between the trimmed V and J ends, which lost 0 bases and 6 bases, there was a span of 13 bases. There are 15 residues in the CDR3. CDR1 and CDR2 from the germline V gene are SGHKS and YYEKEE (reference sequence). CDR3 coding DNA: TGTGCCAGCAGCTTGGTCCCAGGGGAAGGTCAGCCCCAGCATTTT. Its translation: CASSLVPGEGQPQHF.

This chain joins TRBV11-3 and TRBJ2-5; 7 bases are shared with TRBD1. CDR3 length equals 14 residues. Unmatched junction bases numbered 4, after V lost 1 base and J lost 5 bases. Germline CDR1 reads SGHNT; CDR2 reads YENEEA. CDR3 coding DNA: TGTGCCAGCAGCTTAGTTCGGGACAGTGAGACCCAGTACTTC. Translation gives CASSLVRDSETQYF. The full variable domain, rest sourced from reference TRBV11-3 and TRBJ2-5, is EAGVVQSPRYKIIEKKQPVAFWCNPISGHNTLYWYLQNLGQGPELLIRYENEEAVDDSQLPKDRFSAERLKGVDSTLKIQPAELGDSAVYLCASSLVRDSETQYFGPGTRLLVL.

This rearrangement joins TRBV4-1 to TRBJ2-7; weak D call: TRBD2 (7 bases). The CDR3 has 16 residues. V lost 0 bases to trimming and J lost 6 bases, with 18 bases between them. The germline V gene encodes CDR1 MGHRA and CDR2 YSYEKL. CDR3 DNA sequence: TGCGCCAGCAGCCAAGATATGGCGGGGGCCCTCAGCGAGCAGTACTTC. Translating it yields CASSQDMAGALSEQYF.

This clone was counted once. The gene calls are TRBV5-1 and TRBJ2-5; either TRBD1 or TRBD2 may fit D (5 bases each). The V end was cut by 3 bases, the J end by 5 bases, with 11 bases between. Germline values: CDR1 SGHRS, CDR2 YFSETQ. The CDR3 runs 13 residues. This CDR3 reads CASSSGWGETQYF. For the CDR3, the DNA is TGCGCCAGCAGCTCAGGGTGGGGGGAGACCCAGTACTTC.

The rearrangement links TRBV3-1 (or the pseudogene TRBV3-2) to TRBJ2-7; no clear D. Germline V gives CDR1 LGHDT, CDR2 YNNKEL (reference sequence). The CDR3 has 12 amino acids. Trimming took 3 bases from V and 4 from J, leaving 7 bases between them. The CDR3 DNA follows: TGTGCCAGCAGCCAGGTGGGTTACGAGCAGTACTTC. Protein product: CASSQVGYEQYF.

This chain joins TRBV7-8 and TRBJ1-5; D gene unclear. This CDR3 spans 14 amino acids. V was cut by 7 bases and J by 1 base, with 11 bases left in between. CDR1 and CDR2 from the germline V gene are SGHVS and FQNEAQ. The CDR3 loop is CASKRAGSNQPQHF. The DNA of the CDR3 is TGTGCCAGCAAGAGGGCGGGGAGCAATCAGCCCCAGCATTTT. Complete variable domain (other parts from reference TRBV7-8 and TRBJ1-5): GAGVSQSPRYKVAKRGQDVALRCDPISGHVSLFWYQQALGQGPEFLTYFQNEAQLDKSGLPSDRFFAERPEGSVSTLKIQRTQQEDSAVYLCASKRAGSNQPQHFGDGTRLSIL.

This chain links TRBV3-1 (or the pseudogene TRBV3-2) with TRBJ2-1; D unclear. CDR3 size: 15 residues. From germline, CDR1 is LGHDT and CDR2 YNNKEL (reference sequence). V lost 1 base, J lost 0 bases, and 7 bases lay in between. CDR3 residues: CASSQGQTSYNEQFF. The CDR3 DNA reads TGTGCCAGCAGCCAAGGCCAGACCTCCTACAATGAGCAGTTCTTC.